These 19 T cell receptor beta chains were sequenced from one sample in a study of T cells after yellow fever vaccination. TCRdb re-analysed the 5' RACE reads in MiXCR, keeping a single row per CDR3 protein. The data show over 250,000 distinct CDR3 sequences, with approximately 4% seen just once and approximately 25% held by the top ten. Sequencing used PBMCs, obtained 5 days after the yellow fever booster vaccination. All receptors come from a young man who received the YFV17D yellow fever vaccine.

This clonotype was recorded a few times. V gene TRBV9 combines with J gene TRBJ2-3, with a weak D call TRBD2 (7 bases). Germline V gene lookup returns CDR1 SGDLS and CDR2 YYNGEE. The CDR3 runs to 16 residues. V was clipped by 4 bases and J by 2 bases, with 17 bases between them. The CDR3 bases are TGTGCCAGCAGCACCCACGGGGGGCCTCTCACAGATACGCAGTATTTT. Amino acid sequence: CASSTHGGPLTDTQYF.

This chain uses TRBV11-2 with TRBJ2-7; D unresolved. The germline V gene encodes CDR1 SGHAT and CDR2 FQNNGV. The CDR3 is 13 residues long. The germline V and J ends were trimmed by 0 bases and 0 bases, with 3 bases remaining between them. CDR3 bases: TGTGCCAGCAGCTTAGAATTCTCCTACGAGCAGTACGTC. This codes for CASSLEFSYEQYV.

This chain links TRBV4-3 with TRBJ1-2; 9 bases are a match to TRBD1. Germline assignment: CDR1 LGHNA and CDR2 YSLEER. The trim removed 2 bases at V and 6 bases at J, leaving 1 base unmatched. The CDR3 is 13 amino acids. The DNA of the CDR3 is TGCGCCAGCAGCCAACGACAGGGGGATGGCTACACCTTC. Translation: CASSQRQGDGYTF.

This clonotype has only a few counts. CDR3 residues: CASSPGMGALETQYF. CDR3 DNA sequence: TGTGCCAGCAGCCCCGGCATGGGGGCCCTGGAGACCCAGTACTTC. The rearrangement joins TRBV12-3 or TRBV12-4 to TRBJ2-5, with a weak D call TRBD1 (6 bases). Between the trimmed V and J ends, which lost 6 bases and 5 bases, there was a span of 19 bases. CDR3 length equals 15 residues.

Remarks on this clonotype: The junction departs from the called germline gene at one end, perhaps through a read error. The V and J genes are TRBV2 and TRBJ2-4, with 9 nucleotides matching TRBD2. The V gene's germline CDR1 is SNHLY and CDR2 FYNNEI. This CDR3 spans 13 amino acids. The CDR3 here is CASSELGGGAKNF. The CDR3 DNA is TGTGCCAGCAGTGAATTGGGCGGGGGGGCTAAGAACTTC.

In its sample, this clonotype was seen a few times. This chain links TRBV6-2 or TRBV6-3 with TRBJ2-7, with no clear D. Germline CDR1 and CDR2: MNHEY and SVGEGT. V shed 6 bases and J shed 2 bases, with 14 bases lying between them. The CDR3 length is 14 residues. In nucleotides, the CDR3 is TGTGCCAGCAGCCGTCTCGGCGCAACCTACGAGCAGTACGTC. Translating it yields CASSRLGATYEQYV.

This clonotype has a handful of counts. DNA of the CDR3: TGTGCCAGCACCCCCCTACCGTCAGCGGGGCAAACCGGGGAGCTGTTTTTT. Its translation: CASTPLPSAGQTGELFF. This chain joins TRBV11-2 and TRBJ2-2, with 7 positions matching TRBD2. Unmatched junction bases numbered 16, after V lost 7 bases and J lost 5 bases. Germline V lookup: CDR1 SGHAT, CDR2 FQNNGV. The CDR3 is 17 residues long.

This clonotype turned up a few times. J is TRBJ1-4 and V is TRBV6-1; D is undetermined. Trimming left V 5 bases short and J 0 bases short, with 13 bases between. CDR3 size: 16 residues. CDR1 MNHNS and CDR2 SASEGT come from the germline V gene. The CDR3 nucleotides read TGTGCCAGCAGTCGTATGCCGGGCACAACTAATGAAAAACTGTTTTTT. This gives the protein CASSRMPGTTNEKLFF.

The J gene is TRBJ1-2, the V gene TRBV19; D may be TRBD1 (6 bases). This CDR3 has 17 amino acids. V was cut by 0 bases and J by 4 bases, with 18 bases left in between. Per the germline V gene, CDR1 is LNHDA and CDR2 is SQIVND (reference sequence). CDR3 bases: TGTGCCAGTAGTATAGATCCGGCAGGGGATGGTCTCTATGGCTACACCTTC. The encoded protein is CASSIDPAGDGLYGYTF.

The chain joins TRBV6-5 to TRBJ1-2; D unclear. CDR3 length equals 15 residues. Per the germline V gene, CDR1 is MNHEY and CDR2 is SVGAGI. The V end lost 5 bases, the J end lost 7 bases, and 20 bases lay between the germline ends. CDR3 sequence (DNA): TGTGCCAGCAGTCCTCGGGCCCAAGGGCGGTCTGGCTACACCTTC. This encodes CASSPRAQGRSGYTF.

The chain is built from TRBV6-5 and TRBJ1-6; D remains ambiguous. The CDR3 totals 14 residues. The V end was cut by 2 bases, the J end by 7 bases, with 9 bases between. CDR1 is MNHEY and CDR2 is SVGAGI in the germline V gene. The CDR3, as DNA: TGTGCCAGCAGTTACGGGTGGGGAAATTCACCCCTCCACTTT. The encoded protein is CASSYGWGNSPLHF.

The chain couples TRBV4-3 to TRBJ1-2; D possibly corresponds to TRBD1 (6 bases). CDR3 length: 14 amino acids. The germline V gene encodes CDR1 LGHNA and CDR2 YSLEER. The V and J ends lost 7 bases and 6 bases respectively, with 18 bases between them. The CDR3 bases are TGCGCCAGCAAGTATACCCGGGGGGCCGATGGCTACACCTTC. It translates to CASKYTRGADGYTF.

V and J are TRBV6-4 and TRBJ2-3; TRBD2 aligns across 9 bases. The CDR3 is 16 amino acids. The J segment lost 1 base and the V segment lost 3 bases, leaving 5 bases of the junction unmatched. Germline-derived CDR1 and CDR2 are MRHNA and SNTAGT. The CDR3 region has the DNA TGTGCCAGCAGTGAGGAGCGGGGGGCTGGCACAGATACGCAGTATTTT. Residues: CASSEERGAGTDTQYF.

This clonotype was seen more than once but under ten times. The chain joins TRBV5-6 to TRBJ2-3; D gene ambiguous. Germline-derived CDR1 and CDR2 are SGHDT and YYEEEE. This CDR3 region has 14 residues. Deletions cut 2 bases from V and 5 bases from J, with 12 bases between. The CDR3 DNA sequence: TGTGCCAGCAGCTTAAATTCCGGGTTAGATACGCAGTATTTT. Its protein product is CASSLNSGLDTQYF.

The chain carries TRBV4-2 and TRBJ2-1; TRBD2 aligns across 7 bases. Germline trimming cut 0 bases from V and 4 bases from J; bases unmatched to any gene: 6. Germline CDR1 LGHNA, CDR2 YNFKEQ. The CDR3 spans 16 residues. For the CDR3, the DNA is TGTGCCAGCAGCCAAGAAGGCCTAGCGGATTACAATGAGCAGTTCTTC. Protein sequence: CASSQEGLADYNEQFF.

This clonotype was seen ten or more times. The CDR3 loop is CASSHSGTGSSYNEQFF. Written as DNA, the CDR3 is TGTGCCAGCAGCCACTCCGGGACAGGGAGCTCCTACAATGAGCAGTTCTTC. This chain connects TRBV5-5 to TRBJ2-1; 9 bases agree with TRBD1. CDR3 size: 17 residues. The V segment lost 4 bases and the J segment 0 bases; nucleotides outside the gene matches: 8. Germline V gene sequence: CDR1 SGHKS, CDR2 YYEKEE (reference sequence). The full variable domain, in which reference TRBV5-5 and TRBJ2-1 provide the parts outside the CDR3, is DAGVTQSPTHLIKTRGQQVTLRCSPISGHKSVSWYQQVLGQGPQFIFQYYEKEERGRGNFPDRFSARQFPNYSSELNVNALLLGDSALYLCASSHSGTGSSYNEQFFGPGTRLTVL.

This clonotype has only a few counts. This chain joins TRBV7-2 and TRBJ2-4; 7 bases are a match to TRBD1. The CDR3 is made up of 15 amino acids. With 5 bases clipped from V and 0 bases from J, the junction kept 4 bases outside the gene matches. Germline CDR1 is SGHTA and CDR2 is FQGNSA. CDR3 sequence reads: CASSLRGLAKNIQYF. The CDR3 DNA reads as TGTGCCAGCAGCCTCAGGGGGTTAGCCAAAAACATTCAGTACTTC.

The chain combines TRBV9 with TRBJ1-1; 8 bases agree with TRBD1. Germline V lookup: CDR1 SGDLS, CDR2 YYNGEE. This CDR3 has 16 residues. V shed 3 bases, J shed 0 bases, and the junction held 7 bases outside the gene matches. The CDR3 coding sequence is TGTGCCAGCAGCGCAGGACAGGGTCTCCTGAACACTGAAGCTTTCTTT. Translating gives CASSAGQGLLNTEAFF.

This clonotype was seen only a few times. The chain is built from TRBV6-6 and TRBJ2-7; no firm D call. Trimming cost V 6 bases and J 6 bases, with 21 bases left between them. CDR1 and CDR2 (germline): MNHNY, SVGAGI (reference sequence). The CDR3 consists of 15 residues. The CDR3 protein is CASSPNQLLTAEQYV. The CDR3 bases are TGTGCCAGCAGCCCTAACCAACTACTAACGGCCGAGCAGTACGTC.